A selection of T cell receptor beta chains follows, all from one sample in a study of blood T cell dynamics during melanoma immunotherapy. The data were produced by immunoSEQ multiplex PCR, yet TCRdb's version contains in-frame clones alone and is incomplete. The sample consists of roughly 16,000 clones, 94% of them appearing once. Specimen: effector memory CD8+ T cells from blood, collected from a patient treated with checkpoint blockade. Source of these receptors: a human donor with melanoma. The CDR3 runs from the conserved cysteine through the conserved F or W. D genes are given only for firm matches. Size tells how often a clone was seen (once, few, many) or the class of an expanded clone, and some rows leave it out.

d_gene	v_gene	abundance	j_gene	CDR3aa
-	TRBV6-1	few	TRBJ2-7	CASTGGPPYEQYF
-	TRBV28	-	TRBJ2-7	CASSFMGQSYEQYF
TRBD2	TRBV7-2	-	TRBJ2-5	CASSLVGSGSPQETQYF
TRBD1	TRBV29-1	-	TRBJ1-2	CSVPHTQGGYGYTF
TRBD2	TRBV28	-	TRBJ2-7	CASSFHRTSGRTTYEQYF
-	TRBV7-2	-	TRBJ2-4	CASGLGLAKNIQYF
-	TRBV19	-	TRBJ1-5	CASSMGTNQPQHF
-	TRBV5-4	once	TRBJ2-1	CASSKKAGVDEQFF
-	TRBV28	-	TRBJ2-5	CASSLLGVWETQYF
-	TRBV13	-	TRBJ2-1	CASSLGPGVNEQFF
TRBD2	TRBV5-8	-	TRBJ2-3	CASSNEGRATDTQYF
-	TRBV27	-	TRBJ2-3	CASSATADTQYF
TRBD1	TRBV28	once	TRBJ2-1	CASSFRDRVRSNEQFF
-	TRBV28	-	TRBJ1-4	CASSKSPLYRGEKLFF
TRBD1	TRBV10-3	-	TRBJ2-1	CAISDPGTVNNEQFF
TRBD2	TRBV4-1	-	TRBJ2-7	CASSRLAGGFYEQYF
TRBD1	TRBV6-1	-	TRBJ1-5	CASSELSGTGGNQPQHF
-	TRBV27	-	TRBJ1-1	CASSGGGNTEAFF
TRBD1	TRBV28	-	TRBJ1-2	CASSETGEFYGYTF
-	TRBV28	-	TRBJ2-7	CASSSRVKYEQYF
-	TRBV7-2	-	TRBJ2-3	CASSLRRDRTDTQYF
-	TRBV7-3	-	TRBJ2-1	CASSLTAGLLNEQFF